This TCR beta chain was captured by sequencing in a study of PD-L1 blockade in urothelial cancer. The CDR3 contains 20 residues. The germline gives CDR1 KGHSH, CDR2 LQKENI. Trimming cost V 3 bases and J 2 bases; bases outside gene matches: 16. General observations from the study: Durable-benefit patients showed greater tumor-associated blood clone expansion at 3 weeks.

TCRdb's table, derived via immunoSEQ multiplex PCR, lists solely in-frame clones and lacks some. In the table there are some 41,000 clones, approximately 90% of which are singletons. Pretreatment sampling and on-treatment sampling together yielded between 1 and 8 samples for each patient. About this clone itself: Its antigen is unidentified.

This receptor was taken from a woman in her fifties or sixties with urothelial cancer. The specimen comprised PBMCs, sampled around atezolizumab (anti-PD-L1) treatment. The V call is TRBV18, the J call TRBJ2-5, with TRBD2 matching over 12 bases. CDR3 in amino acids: CASSPTPGTSGSVGQETQYF. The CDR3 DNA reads TGTGCCAGCTCACCTACGCCTGGGACTAGCGGGTCGGTTGGTCAAGAGACCCAGTACTTC.